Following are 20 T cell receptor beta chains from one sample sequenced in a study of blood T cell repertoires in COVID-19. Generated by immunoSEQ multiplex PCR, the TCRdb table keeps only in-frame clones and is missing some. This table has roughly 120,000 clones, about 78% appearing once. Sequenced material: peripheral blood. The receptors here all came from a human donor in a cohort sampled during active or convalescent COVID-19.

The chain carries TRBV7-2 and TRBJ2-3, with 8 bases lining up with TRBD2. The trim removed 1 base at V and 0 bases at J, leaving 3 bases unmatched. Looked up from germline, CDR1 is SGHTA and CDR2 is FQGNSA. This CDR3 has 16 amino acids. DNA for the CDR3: TGTGCCAGCAGCTTAGTGCCGGGGGGGAGCACAGATACGCAGTATTTT. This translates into CASSLVPGGSTDTQYF. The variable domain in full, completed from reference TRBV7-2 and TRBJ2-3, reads GAGVSQSPSNKVTEKGKDVELRCDPISGHTALYWYRQSLGQGLEFLIYFQGNSAPDKSGLPSDRFSAERTGGSVSTLTIQRTQQEDSAVYLCASSLVPGGSTDTQYFGPGTRLTVL.

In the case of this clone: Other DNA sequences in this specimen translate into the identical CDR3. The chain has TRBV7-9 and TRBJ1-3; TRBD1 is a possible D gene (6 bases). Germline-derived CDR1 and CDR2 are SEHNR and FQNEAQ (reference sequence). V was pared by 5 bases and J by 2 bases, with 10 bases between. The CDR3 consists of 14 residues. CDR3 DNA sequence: TGTGCCAGCAGCCCTACAGGGACTGGAAACACCATATATTTT. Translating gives CASSPTGTGNTIYF. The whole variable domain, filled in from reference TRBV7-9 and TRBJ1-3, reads DTGVSQNPRHKITKRGQNVTFRCDPISEHNRLYWYRQTLGQGPEFLTYFQNEAQLEKSRLLSDRFSAERPKGSFSTLEIQRTEQGDSAMYLCASSPTGTGNTIYFGEGSWLTVV.

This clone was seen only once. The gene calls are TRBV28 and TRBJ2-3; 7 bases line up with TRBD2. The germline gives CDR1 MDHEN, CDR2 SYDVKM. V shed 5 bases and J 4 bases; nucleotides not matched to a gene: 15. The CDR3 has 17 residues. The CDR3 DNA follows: TGTGCCAGCAGTCCACCAAGAGCGGGATGGAGGGCAGATACGCAGTATTTT. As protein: CASSPPRAGWRADTQYF.

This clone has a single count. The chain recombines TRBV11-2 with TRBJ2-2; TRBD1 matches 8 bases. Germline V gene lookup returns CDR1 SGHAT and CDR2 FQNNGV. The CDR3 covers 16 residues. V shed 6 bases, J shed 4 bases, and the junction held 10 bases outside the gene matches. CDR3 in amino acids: CASRRPGQVSTGELFF. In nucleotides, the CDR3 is TGTGCCAGCAGACGACCGGGACAGGTATCCACCGGGGAGCTGTTTTTT.

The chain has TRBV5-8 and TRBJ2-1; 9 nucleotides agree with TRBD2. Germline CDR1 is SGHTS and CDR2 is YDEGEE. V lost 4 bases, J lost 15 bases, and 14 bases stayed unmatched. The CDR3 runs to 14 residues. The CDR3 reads CASSPRTSVHQRFF. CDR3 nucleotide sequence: TGTGCCAGCAGCCCCAGGACTAGCGTACATCAGCGGTTCTTC.

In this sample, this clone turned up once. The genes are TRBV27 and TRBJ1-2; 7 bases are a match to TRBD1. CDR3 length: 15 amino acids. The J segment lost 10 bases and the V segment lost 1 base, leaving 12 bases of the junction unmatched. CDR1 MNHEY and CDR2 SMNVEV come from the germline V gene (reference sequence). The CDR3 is CASSLFGTAGNIYTF. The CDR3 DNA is TGTGCCAGCAGTTTATTCGGGACAGCCGGGAACATCTACACCTTC.

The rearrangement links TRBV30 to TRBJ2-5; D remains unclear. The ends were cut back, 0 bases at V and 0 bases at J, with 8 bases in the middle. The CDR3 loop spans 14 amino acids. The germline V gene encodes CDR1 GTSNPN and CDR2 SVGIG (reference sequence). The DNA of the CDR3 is TGTGCCTGGAGTGTAAGCCGAAACCAAGAGACCCAGTACTTC. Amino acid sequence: CAWSVSRNQETQYF.

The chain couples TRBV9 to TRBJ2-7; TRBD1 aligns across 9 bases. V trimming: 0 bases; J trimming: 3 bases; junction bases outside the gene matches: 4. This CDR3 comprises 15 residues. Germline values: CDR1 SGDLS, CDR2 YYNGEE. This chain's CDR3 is CASSVAGQGFYEQYF. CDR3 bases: TGTGCCAGCAGCGTAGCAGGACAGGGGTTCTACGAGCAGTACTTC.

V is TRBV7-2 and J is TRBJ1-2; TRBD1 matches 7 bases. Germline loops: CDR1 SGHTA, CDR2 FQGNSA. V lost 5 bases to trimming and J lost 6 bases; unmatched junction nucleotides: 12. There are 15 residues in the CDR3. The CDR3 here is CASSPQGNRGDGYTF. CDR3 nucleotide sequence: TGTGCCAGCAGCCCTCAGGGGAACAGGGGCGATGGCTACACCTTC.

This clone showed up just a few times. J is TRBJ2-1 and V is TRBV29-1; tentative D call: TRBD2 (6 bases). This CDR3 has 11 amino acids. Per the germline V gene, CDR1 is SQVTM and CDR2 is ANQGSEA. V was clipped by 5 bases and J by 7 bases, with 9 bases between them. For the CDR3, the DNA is TGCAGCGTTTCTAGCGCTAATGAGCAGTTCTTC. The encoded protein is CSVSSANEQFF.

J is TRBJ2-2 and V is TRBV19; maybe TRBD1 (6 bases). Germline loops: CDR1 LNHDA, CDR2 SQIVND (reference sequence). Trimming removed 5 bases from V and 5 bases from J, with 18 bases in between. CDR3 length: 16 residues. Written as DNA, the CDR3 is TGTGCCAGTAGTCACACCAGACAGGTTTGGACCGGGGAGCTGTTTTTT. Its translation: CASSHTRQVWTGELFF.

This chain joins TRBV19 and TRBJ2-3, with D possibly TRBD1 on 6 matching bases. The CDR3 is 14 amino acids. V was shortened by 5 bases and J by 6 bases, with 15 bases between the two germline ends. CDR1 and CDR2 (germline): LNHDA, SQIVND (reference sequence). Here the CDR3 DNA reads TGTGCCAGTAGTCCCCTCAGGGGTGTGGATACGCAGTATTTT. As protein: CASSPLRGVDTQYF.

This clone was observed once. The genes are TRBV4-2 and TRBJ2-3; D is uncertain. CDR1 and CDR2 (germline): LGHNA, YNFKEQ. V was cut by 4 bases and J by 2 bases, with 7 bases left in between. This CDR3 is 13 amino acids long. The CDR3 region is CASSRQNTDTQYF. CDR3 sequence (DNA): TGTGCCAGCAGCCGGCAGAACACAGATACGCAGTATTTT.

The CDR3 nucleotides read TGCGCCAGCAGCTTGGTCGGGACAGGGAACGAGCAGTTCTTC. It codes for CASSLVGTGNEQFF. The chain uses TRBV5-1 and TRBJ2-1; 9 positions match TRBD1. V was pared by 0 bases and J by 10 bases, with 5 bases of the junction left unmatched. The germline V gene encodes CDR1 SGHRS and CDR2 YFSETQ. The CDR3 covers 14 residues.

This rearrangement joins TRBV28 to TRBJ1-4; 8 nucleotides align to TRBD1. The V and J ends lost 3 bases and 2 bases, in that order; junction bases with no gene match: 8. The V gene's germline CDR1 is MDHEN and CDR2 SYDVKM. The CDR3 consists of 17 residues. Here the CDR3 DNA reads TGTGCCAGCAGTTTGCCAGGACAGGGATGGACTAATGAAAAACTGTTTTTT. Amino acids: CASSLPGQGWTNEKLFF.

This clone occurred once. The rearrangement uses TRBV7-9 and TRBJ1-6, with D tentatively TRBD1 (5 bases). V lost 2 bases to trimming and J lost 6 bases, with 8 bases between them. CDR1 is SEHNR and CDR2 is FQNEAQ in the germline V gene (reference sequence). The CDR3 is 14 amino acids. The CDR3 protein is CASSLRQTNSPLHF. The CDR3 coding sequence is TGTGCCAGCAGCTTAAGACAGACTAATTCACCCCTCCACTTT.

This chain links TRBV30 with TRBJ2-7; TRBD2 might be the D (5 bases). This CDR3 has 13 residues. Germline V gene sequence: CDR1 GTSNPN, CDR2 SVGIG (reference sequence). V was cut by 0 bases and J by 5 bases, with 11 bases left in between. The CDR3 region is CAWSVRGINEQYF. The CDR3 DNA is TGTGCCTGGAGTGTACGAGGGATCAACGAGCAGTACTTC.

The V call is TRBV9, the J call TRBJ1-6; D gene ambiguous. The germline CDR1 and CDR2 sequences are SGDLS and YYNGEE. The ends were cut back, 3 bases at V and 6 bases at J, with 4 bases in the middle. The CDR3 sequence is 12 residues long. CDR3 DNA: TGTGCCAGCAGCGACAGTAATTCACCCCTCCACTTT. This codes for CASSDSNSPLHF.

The CDR3 bases are TGCAGCGTTGGACAGGGCCATCGGGAAGCTTTCTTT. This codes for CSVGQGHREAFF. This chain uses TRBV29-1 with TRBJ1-1, with TRBD1 identical over 7 bases. Germline values: CDR1 SQVTM, CDR2 ANQGSEA. CDR3 size: 12 residues. V was clipped by 4 bases and J by 8 bases; unmatched bases: 7. The full variable domain, completed using reference TRBV29-1 and TRBJ1-1, is SAVISQKPSRDICQRGTSLTIQCQVDSQVTMMFWYRQQPGQSLTLIATANQGSEATYESGFVIDKFPISRPNLTFSTLTVSNMSPEDSSIYLCSVGQGHREAFFGQGTRLTVV.

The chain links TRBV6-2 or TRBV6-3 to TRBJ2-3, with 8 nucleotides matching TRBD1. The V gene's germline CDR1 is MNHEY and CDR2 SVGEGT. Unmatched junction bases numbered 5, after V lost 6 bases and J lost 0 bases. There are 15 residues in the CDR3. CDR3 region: CASSRRQGSTDTQYF. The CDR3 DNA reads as TGTGCCAGCAGCCGCCGACAGGGGAGCACAGATACGCAGTATTTT.